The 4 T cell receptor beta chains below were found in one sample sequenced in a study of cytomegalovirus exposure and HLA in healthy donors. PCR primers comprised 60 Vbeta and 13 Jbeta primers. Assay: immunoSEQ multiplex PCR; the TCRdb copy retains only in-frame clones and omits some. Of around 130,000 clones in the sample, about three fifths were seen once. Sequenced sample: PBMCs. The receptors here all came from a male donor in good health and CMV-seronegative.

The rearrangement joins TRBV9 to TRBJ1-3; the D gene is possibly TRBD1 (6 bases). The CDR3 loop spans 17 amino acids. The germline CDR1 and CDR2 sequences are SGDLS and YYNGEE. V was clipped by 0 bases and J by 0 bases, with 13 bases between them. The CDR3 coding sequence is TGTGCCAGCAGCGTAGGTCCGGACAGTCTCTCTGGAAACACCATATATTTT. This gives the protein CASSVGPDSLSGNTIYF.

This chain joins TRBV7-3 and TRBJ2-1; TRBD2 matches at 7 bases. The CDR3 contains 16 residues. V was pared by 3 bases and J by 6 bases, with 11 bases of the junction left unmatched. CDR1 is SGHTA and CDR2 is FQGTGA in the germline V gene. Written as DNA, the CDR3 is TGTGCCAGCAGCTTGTTCGCCGGGACTACACCCAATGAGCAGTTCTTC. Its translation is CASSLFAGTTPNEQFF.

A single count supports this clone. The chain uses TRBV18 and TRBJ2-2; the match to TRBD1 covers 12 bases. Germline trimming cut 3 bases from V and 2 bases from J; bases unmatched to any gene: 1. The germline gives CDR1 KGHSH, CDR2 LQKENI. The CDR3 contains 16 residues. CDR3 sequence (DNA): TGTGCCAGCTCACCGGGGACAGGGGGCAACACCGGGGAGCTGTTTTTT. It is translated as CASSPGTGGNTGELFF.

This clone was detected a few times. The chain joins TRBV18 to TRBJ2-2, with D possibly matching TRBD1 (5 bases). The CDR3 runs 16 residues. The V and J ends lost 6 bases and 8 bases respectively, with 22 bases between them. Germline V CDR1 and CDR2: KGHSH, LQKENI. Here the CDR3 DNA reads TGTGCCAGCTCCCAGTTGACAGCAGCAGCACCAGGGGAGCTGTTTTTT. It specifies CASSQLTAAAPGELFF. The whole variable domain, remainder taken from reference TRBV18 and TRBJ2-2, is NAGVMQNPRHLVRRRGQEARLRCSPMKGHSHVYWYRQLPEEGLKFMVYLQKENIIDESGMPKERFSAEFPKEGPSILRIQQVVRGDSAAYFCASSQLTAAAPGELFFGEGSRLTVL.